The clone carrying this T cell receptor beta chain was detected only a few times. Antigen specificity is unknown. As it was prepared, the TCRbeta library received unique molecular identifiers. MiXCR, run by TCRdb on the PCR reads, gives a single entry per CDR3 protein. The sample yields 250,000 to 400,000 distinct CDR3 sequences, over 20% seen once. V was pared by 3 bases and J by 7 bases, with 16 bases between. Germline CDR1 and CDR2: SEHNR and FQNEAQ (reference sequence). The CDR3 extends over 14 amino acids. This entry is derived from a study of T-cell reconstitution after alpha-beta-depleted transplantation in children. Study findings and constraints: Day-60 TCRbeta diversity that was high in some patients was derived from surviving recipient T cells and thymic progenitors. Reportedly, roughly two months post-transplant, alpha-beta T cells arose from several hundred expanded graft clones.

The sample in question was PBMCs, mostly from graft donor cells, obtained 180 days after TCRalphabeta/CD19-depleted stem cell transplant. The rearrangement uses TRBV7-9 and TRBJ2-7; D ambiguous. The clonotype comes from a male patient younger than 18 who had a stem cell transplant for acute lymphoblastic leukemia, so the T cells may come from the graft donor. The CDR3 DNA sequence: TGTGCCAGCAGCTTCCATTCGATCATGGATGAGCAGTACTTC. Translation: CASSFHSIMDEQYF.